This TCR beta chain is from a study of cytomegalovirus exposure and HLA in healthy donors. Study-wide results and caveats: Previous analysis showed most TCR beta V segments were productive about 90% or about 30% of the time. DRB1 showed the most TCR associations and HLA-C the fewest in a later analysis, as rates varied by HLA locus. Later on, an analysis tied 15,000 or so TCR beta sequences to HLA alleles at 0.05 false discovery rate. The authors confirmed in vitro that a few CMV-associated chains were specific for CMV antigens.

With 60 Vbeta and 13 Jbeta primers, the PCR was carried out. Measured with immunoSEQ multiplex PCR; TCRdb has only the in-frame clones, and not every one. The sample carries about 150,000 clones, approximately 80% recorded once. Per germline, CDR1 MDHEN and CDR2 SYDVKM. V gave up 4 bases and J gave up 5 bases; unmatched junction bases: 11. The CDR3 has 16 residues. Details on this clone: Its antigen is not identified.

Sequencing was performed on PBMCs. The chain employs TRBV28 and TRBJ2-3; TRBD2 agrees at 8 bases. This receptor was identified in a man aged 40-49 years in good health and CMV-seropositive. The CDR3 loop is CASSSSIGRAEDTQYF. The CDR3 DNA sequence: TGTGCCAGCAGTTCGTCTATCGGGAGGGCGGAAGATACGCAGTATTTT.